This is a list of T cell receptor beta chains from one sample in a study of T cell responses to AZD1222 COVID-19 vaccine. Here immunoSEQ multiplex PCR was the method, and the copy in TCRdb shows in-frame clones only, minus some. The table has approximately 150,000 clones, around 90% seen once. This specimen consisted of peripheral blood, obtained 28 days after the second AZD1222 dose. The source of these receptors is an adult who received the AZD1222 COVID-19 vaccine. Both conserved end residues are trimmed from each CDR3.

j_call | v_call | cdr3_aa
TRBJ1-1 | TRBV6-5 | ASSYVRQGAGEAF
TRBJ1-2 | TRBV4-1 | ASSQWLDGPGYGYT
TRBJ1-5 | TRBV19 | ASSYLGNQPQH
TRBJ1-2 | TRBV4-2 | ASSQEAQGLYGYT
TRBJ1-5 | TRBV27 | ASSLWAGGRQPQH
TRBJ2-5 | TRBV7-2 | ASSLLDRGSQY
TRBJ1-2 | TRBV6-5 | ASSYSGAGINYGYT
TRBJ2-1 | TRBV2 | ASSESGLAGGDEQF
TRBJ1-2 | TRBV25-1 | ASSELDGYGYT
TRBJ2-2 | TRBV3-1/TRBV3-2 | ASSLKLGRSGELF
TRBJ1-2 | TRBV5-1 | ASHTGDGYGYT
TRBJ1-2 | TRBV5-1 | ASRPGTSNYGYT
TRBJ2-6 | TRBV7-8 | ASSLRGSGANVLT
TRBJ2-4 | TRBV5-1 | ASSLSQLGDIQY
TRBJ2-1 | TRBV20-1 | SASPGTGFDWGQF
TRBJ2-3 | TRBV11-2 | ASSLGRGYTDTQY
TRBJ2-7 | TRBV9 | ASSVGQRGEQY